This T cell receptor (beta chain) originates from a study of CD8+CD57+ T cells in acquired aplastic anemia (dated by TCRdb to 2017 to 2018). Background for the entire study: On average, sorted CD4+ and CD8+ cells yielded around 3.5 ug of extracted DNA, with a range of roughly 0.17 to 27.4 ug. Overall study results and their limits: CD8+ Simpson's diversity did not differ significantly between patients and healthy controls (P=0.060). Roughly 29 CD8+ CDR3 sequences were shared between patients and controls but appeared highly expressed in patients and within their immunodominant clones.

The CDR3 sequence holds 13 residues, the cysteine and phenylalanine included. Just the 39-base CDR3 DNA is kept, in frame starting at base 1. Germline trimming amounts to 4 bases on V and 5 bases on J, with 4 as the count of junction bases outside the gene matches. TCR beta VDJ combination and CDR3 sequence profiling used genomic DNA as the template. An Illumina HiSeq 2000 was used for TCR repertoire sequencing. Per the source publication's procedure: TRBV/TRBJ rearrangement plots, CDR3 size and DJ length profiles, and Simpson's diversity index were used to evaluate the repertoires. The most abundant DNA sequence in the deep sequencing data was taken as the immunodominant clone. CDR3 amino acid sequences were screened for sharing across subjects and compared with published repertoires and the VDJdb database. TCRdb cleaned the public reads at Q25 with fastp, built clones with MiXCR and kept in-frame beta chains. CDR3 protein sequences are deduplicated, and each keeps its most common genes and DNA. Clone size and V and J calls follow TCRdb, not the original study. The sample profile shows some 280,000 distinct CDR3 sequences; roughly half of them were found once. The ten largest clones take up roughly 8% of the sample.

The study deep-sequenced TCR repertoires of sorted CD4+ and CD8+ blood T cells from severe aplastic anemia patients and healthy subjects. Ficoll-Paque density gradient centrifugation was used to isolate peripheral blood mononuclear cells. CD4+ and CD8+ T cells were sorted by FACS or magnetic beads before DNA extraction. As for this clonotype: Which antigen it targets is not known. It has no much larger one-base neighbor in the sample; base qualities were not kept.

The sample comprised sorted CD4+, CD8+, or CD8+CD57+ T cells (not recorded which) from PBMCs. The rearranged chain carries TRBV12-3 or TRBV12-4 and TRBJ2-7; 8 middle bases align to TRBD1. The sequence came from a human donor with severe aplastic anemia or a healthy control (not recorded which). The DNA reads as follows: TGTGCCAGCAGTTGGGACAGGCTAAACGAGCAGTACTTC. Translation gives CASSWDRLNEQYF.